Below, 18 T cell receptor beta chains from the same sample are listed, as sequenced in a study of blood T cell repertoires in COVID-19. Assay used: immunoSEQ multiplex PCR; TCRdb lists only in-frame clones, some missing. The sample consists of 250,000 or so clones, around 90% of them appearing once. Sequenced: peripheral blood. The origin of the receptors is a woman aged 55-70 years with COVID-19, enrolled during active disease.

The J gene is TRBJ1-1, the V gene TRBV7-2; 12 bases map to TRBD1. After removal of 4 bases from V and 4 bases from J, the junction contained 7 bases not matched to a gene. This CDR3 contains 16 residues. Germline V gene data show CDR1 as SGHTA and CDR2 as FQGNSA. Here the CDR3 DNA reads TGTGCCAGCAGCTCTAACCGGGACAGGGGGCTCACTGAAGCTTTCTTT. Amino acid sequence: CASSSNRDRGLTEAFF.

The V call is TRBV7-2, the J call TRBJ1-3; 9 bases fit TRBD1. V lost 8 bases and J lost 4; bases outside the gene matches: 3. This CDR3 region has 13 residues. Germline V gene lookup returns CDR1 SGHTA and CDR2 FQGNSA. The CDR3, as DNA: TGTGCCAGCCGGGGGACAGGGGGAAACACCATATATTTT. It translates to CASRGTGGNTIYF.

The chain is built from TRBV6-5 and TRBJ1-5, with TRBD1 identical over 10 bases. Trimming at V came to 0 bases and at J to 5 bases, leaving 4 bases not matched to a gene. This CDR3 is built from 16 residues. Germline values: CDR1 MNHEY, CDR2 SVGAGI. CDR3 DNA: TGTGCCAGCAGTTACTCACGGGACAGGGGCTATCAGCCCCAGCATTTT. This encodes CASSYSRDRGYQPQHF.

Here the CDR3 DNA reads TGTGCCAGCAGCGTAGGGTTAACGGTCACTGAAGCTTTCTTT. Translating gives CASSVGLTVTEAFF. The chain carries TRBV9 and TRBJ1-1, with D uncertain. V was pared by 0 bases and J by 4 bases, with 10 bases between. This CDR3 has 14 amino acids. Germline assignment: CDR1 SGDLS and CDR2 YYNGEE. The entire variable domain, with the rest obtained from reference TRBV9 and TRBJ1-1, is as follows: DSGVTQTPKHLITATGQRVTLRCSPRSGDLSVYWYQQSLDQGLQFLIQYYNGEERAKGNILERFSAQQFPDLHSELNLSSLELGDSALYFCASSVGLTVTEAFFGQGTRLTVV.

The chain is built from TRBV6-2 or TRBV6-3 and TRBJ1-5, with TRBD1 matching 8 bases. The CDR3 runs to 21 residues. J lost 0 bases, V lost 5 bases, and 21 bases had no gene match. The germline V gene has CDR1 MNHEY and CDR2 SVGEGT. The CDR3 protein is CASSNNFRTGRAIYSNQPQHF. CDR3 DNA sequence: TGTGCCAGCAGTAACAATTTCAGGACAGGGAGGGCGATCTATAGCAATCAGCCCCAGCATTTT.

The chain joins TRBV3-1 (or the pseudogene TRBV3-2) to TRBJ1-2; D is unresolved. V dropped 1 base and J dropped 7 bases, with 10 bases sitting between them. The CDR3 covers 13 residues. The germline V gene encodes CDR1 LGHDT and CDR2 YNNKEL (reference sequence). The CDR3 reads CASSQARGFGYTF. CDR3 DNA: TGTGCCAGCAGCCAAGCCAGAGGGTTTGGCTACACCTTC.

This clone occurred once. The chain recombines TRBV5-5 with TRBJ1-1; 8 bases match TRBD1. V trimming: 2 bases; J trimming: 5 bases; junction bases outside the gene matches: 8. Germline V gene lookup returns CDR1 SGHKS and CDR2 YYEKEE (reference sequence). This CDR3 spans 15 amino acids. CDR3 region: CASSLLSQGGTEAFF. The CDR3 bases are TGTGCCAGCAGCTTACTGTCACAGGGGGGGACTGAAGCTTTCTTT.

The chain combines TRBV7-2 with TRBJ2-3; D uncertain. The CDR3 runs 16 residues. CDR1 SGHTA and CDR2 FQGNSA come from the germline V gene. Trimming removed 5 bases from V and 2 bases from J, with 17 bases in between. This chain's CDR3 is CASSPTLYGYTDTQYF. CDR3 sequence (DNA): TGTGCCAGCAGCCCCACCCTTTACGGGTACACAGATACGCAGTATTTT.

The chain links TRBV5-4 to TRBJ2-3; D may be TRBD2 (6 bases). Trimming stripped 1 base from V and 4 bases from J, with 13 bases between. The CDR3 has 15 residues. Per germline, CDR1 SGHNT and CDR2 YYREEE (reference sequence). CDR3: CASSLNLDYSDTQYF. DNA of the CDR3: TGTGCCAGCAGCTTGAATCTGGACTATTCAGATACGCAGTATTTT.

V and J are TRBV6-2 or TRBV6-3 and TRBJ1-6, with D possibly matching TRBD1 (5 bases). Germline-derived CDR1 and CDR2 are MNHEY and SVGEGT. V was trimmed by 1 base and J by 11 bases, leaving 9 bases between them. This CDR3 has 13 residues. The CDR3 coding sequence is TGTGCCAGCAGTTACTTGGACAATGCACCCCTCCACTTT. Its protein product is CASSYLDNAPLHF.

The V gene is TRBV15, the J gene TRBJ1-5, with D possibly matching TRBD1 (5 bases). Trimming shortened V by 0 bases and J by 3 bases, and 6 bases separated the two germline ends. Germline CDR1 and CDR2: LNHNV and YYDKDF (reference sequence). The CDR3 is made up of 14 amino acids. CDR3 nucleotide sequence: TGTGCCACCAGCAGAGACAGGGTCAATCAGCCCCAGCATTTT. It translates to CATSRDRVNQPQHF.

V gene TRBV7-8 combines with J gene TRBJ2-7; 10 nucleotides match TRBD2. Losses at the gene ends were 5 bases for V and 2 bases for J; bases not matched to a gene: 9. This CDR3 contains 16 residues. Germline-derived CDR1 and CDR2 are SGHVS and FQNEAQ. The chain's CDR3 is CASSLTGTSVPYEQYF. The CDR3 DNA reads TGTGCCAGCAGCCTAACCGGGACTAGCGTACCCTACGAGCAGTACTTC.

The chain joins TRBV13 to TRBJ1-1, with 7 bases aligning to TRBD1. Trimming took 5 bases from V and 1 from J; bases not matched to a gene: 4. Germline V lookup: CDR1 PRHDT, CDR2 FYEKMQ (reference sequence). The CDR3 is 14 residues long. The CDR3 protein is CASSDYRGNTEAFF. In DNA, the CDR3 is TGTGCCAGCAGCGATTACAGGGGGAACACTGAAGCTTTCTTT.

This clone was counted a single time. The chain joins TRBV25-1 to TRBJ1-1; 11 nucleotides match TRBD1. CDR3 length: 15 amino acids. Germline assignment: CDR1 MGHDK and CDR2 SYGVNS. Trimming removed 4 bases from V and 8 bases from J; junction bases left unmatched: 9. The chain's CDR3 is CASSASDRGRFEAFF. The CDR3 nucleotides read TGTGCCAGCAGTGCGTCGGACAGGGGGCGATTCGAAGCTTTCTTT.

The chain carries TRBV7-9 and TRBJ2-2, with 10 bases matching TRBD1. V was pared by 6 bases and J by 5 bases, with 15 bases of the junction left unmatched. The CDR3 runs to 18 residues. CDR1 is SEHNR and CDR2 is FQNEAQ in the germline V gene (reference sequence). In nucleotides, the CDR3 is TGTGCCAGCAGTTTCCCACCGGGACAGGGGCTATTGACCGGGGAGCTGTTTTTT. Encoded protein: CASSFPPGQGLLTGELFF.

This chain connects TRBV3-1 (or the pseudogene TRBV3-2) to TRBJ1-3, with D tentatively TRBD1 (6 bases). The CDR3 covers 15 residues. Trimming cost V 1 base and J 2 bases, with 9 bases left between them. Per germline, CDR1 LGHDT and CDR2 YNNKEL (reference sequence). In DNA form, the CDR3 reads TGTGCCAGCAGCCAAGGTGGGGGCCCTGGAAACACCATATATTTT. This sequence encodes CASSQGGGPGNTIYF.

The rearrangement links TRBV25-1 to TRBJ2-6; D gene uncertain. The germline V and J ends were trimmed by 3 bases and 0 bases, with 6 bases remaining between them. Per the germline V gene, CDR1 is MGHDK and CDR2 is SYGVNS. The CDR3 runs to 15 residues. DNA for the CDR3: TGTGCCAGCAGTGATCACAGCTCTGGGGCCAACGTCCTGACTTTC. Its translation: CASSDHSSGANVLTF.

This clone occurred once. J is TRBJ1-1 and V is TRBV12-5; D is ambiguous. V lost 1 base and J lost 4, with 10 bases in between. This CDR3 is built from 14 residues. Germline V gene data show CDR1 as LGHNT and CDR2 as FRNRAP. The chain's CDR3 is CASGLEGGITEAFF. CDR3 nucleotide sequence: TGTGCTAGTGGTTTGGAGGGAGGAATCACTGAAGCTTTCTTT.